This T cell receptor (beta chain) was profiled in a study of T-cell memory formation after mild COVID-19. Whole-study findings and limits: Clones contracting over day 15 to 85 were CD4/CD8 balanced, with later expanders leaning CD4+. CD4+ contracting clones were found mainly in CM and EM, and CD8+ ones in EMRA.

The CDR3 extends over 13 amino acids. In germline, CDR1 is MGHRA, CDR2 YSYEKL. Germline trimming cut 8 bases from V and 7 bases from J; bases unmatched to any gene: 8. This clonotype was counted only a few times. The antigen is not known. 5'RACE primed at constant segments yielded TCR alpha and TCR beta cDNA libraries bearing sample barcodes and UMIs. TCRdb processed the 5' RACE reads anew with MiXCR; each CDR3 protein has one entry. The sample yields about 200,000 distinct CDR3 sequences, over 9.5% seen once. Sequencing input: PBMCs or a T cell subset sorted from them (not recorded which). This sequence was found in a young man who had mild COVID-19 (a few samples of this study predate the infection). Cell type and time point are not known. This chain connects TRBV4-1 to TRBJ2-5; 9 nucleotides agree with TRBD1. CDR3 DNA sequence: TGCGCCAGCGGTTTAGGGGACAGGGCGACCCAGTACTTC. Protein: CASGLGDRATQYF.